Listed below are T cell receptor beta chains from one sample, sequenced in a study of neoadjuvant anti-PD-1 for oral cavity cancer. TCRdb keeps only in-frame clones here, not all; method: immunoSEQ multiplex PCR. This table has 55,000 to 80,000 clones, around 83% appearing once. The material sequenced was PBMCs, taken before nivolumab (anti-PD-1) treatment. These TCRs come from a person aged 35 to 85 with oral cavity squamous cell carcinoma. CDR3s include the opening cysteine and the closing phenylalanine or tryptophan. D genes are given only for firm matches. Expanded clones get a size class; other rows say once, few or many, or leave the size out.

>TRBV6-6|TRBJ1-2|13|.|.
TGTGCCAGCAGTTACGGAACAGAATATGGCTACACCTTC
CASSYGTEYGYTF
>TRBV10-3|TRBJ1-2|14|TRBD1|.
TGTGCCATCAGTCCGGGGACAGGGAACTATGGCTACACCTTC
CAISPGTGNYGYTF
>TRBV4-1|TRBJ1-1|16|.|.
TGCGCCAGCAGCCAAGGCAGCCCGGGAACCAACACTGAAGCTTTCTTT
CASSQGSPGTNTEAFF
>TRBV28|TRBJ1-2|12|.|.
TGTGCCAGCAGGGAAGCCTGGGGCGGCTACACCTTC
CASREAWGGYTF
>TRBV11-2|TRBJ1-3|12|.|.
TGTGCCAGCAGCTTAGCGGGAAACACCATATATTTT
CASSLAGNTIYF
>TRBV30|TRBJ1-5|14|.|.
TGTGCCTGGAGTGTGGGAGCCCTAAATCAGCCCCAGCATTTT
CAWSVGALNQPQHF
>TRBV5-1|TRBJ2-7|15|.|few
TGCGCCAGCAGCTGGCTGGGGGCCGGTCTAAGCGAGCAGTACTTC
CASSWLGAGLSEQYF
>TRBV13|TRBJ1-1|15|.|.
TGTGCCAGCAGCCCCTCAGGGAGAAGGAACACTGAAGCTTTCTTT
CASSPSGRRNTEAFF
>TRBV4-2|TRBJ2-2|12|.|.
TGTGCCAGCAGCCAAGAGGGACTTCCGCTGTTTTTT
CASSQEGLPLFF
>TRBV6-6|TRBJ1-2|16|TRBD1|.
TGTGCCAGCAGCCCCTACCGGACAGGGCCTAACTATGGCTACACCTTC
CASSPYRTGPNYGYTF
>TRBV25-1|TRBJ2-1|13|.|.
TGTGCCAGCAGTGAAACACTGGGAAGGGAGCAGTTCTTC
CASSETLGREQFF
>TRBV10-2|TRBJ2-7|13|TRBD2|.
TGCGCCAGCAAAACTAGCGGATCCTACGAGCAGTACTTC
CASKTSGSYEQYF
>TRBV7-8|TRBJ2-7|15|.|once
TGTGCCAGCAGCTTAGTGAGGGGCCAATCCTACGAGCAGTACTTC
CASSLVRGQSYEQYF
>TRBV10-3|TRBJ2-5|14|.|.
TGTGCCATCAGTGGGGCAGGATTGGTGGAGACCCAGTACTTC
CAISGAGLVETQYF
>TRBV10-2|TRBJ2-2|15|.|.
TGCGCCAGCAGGGCGAACAGGGTTAACACCGGGGAGCTGTTTTTT
CASRANRVNTGELFF
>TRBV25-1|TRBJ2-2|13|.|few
TGTGCCAGCAGTGAAATTGACACCGGGGAGCTGTTTTTT
CASSEIDTGELFF
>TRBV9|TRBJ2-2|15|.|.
TGTGCCAGCACCCCGAAGGGGGAGGGGACCGGGGAGCTGTTTTTT
CASTPKGEGTGELFF
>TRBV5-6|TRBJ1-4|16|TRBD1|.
TGTGCCAGCAGCGGAATGACAGGGGAGGAGGATGAAAAACTGTTTTTT
CASSGMTGEEDEKLFF
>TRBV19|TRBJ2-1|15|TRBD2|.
TGTGCCAGTAGTACAGGACTAGCGGGAAACAATGAGCAGTTCTTC
CASSTGLAGNNEQFF
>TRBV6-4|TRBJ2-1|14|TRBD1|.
TGTGCCAGCAGAGGGGAGGACAGGGTCCATGAGCAGTTCTTC
CASRGEDRVHEQFF
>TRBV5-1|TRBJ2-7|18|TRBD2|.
TGCGCCAGCAGCTTGCAGGTGTCCGGGACTAGCGTCCCCTACGAGCAGTACTTC
CASSLQVSGTSVPYEQYF
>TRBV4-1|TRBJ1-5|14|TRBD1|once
TGCGCCAGCAGCCCAGGGACAGGCAATCAGCCCCAGCATTTT
CASSPGTGNQPQHF
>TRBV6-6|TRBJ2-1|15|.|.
TGTGCCAGCGGAAGAGTGGAGGGGCAAAACAATGAGCAGTTCTTC
CASGRVEGQNNEQFF
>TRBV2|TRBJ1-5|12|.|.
TGTGCCAGCAGTCTCCATCGGGAGCCCCAGCATTTT
CASSLHREPQHF
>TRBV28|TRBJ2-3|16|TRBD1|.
TGTGCCAGCAGTTTACTCCGGGACAGGGTTGGGGATACGCAGTATTTT
CASSLLRDRVGDTQYF
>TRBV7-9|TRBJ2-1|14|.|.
TGTGCCAGCAGCTTCTCAACTTCCTACAATGAGCAGTTCTTC
CASSFSTSYNEQFF
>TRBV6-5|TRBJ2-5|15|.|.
TGTGCCAGCAGTTCAATTACAGGGAGAGGGGAGACCCAGTACTTC
CASSSITGRGETQYF
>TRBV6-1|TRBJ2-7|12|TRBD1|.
TGTGCCACGGGACAGGGGGCCCACGAGCAGTACTTC
CATGQGAHEQYF
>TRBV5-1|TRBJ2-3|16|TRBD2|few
TGCGCCAGCAGCATACAGTCACTAGCGGTCACAGATACGCAGTATTTT
CASSIQSLAVTDTQYF
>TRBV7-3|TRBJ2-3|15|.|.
TGTGCCAGCAGCCCCAGACCCATCGCTGTAGATACGCAGTATTTT
CASSPRPIAVDTQYF
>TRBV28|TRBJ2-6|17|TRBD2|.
TGTGCCAGCAGGAGGGAGGGGTTCCGGTCTGGGGCCAACGTCCTGACTTTC
CASRREGFRSGANVLTF
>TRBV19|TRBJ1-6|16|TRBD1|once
TGTGCCAGCCAACGACAGGGGGCGCAAGTCGGCTCACCCCTCCACTTT
CASQRQGAQVGSPLHF
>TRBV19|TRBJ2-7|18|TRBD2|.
TGTGCCAGTAGTATAGCCCTATCGCGGGGGGGAGAAACCTACGAGCAGTACTTC
CASSIALSRGGETYEQYF
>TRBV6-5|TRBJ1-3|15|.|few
TGTGCCAGCAGTTACCAGGGAAACTCTGGAAACACCATATATTTT
CASSYQGNSGNTIYF
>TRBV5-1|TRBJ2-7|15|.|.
TGCGCCAGCAGCCTTCTGCCGGTCCCGTCCTACGAGCAGTACTTC
CASSLLPVPSYEQYF
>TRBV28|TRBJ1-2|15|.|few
TGTGCCAGCAGTTTACTCACAGCAGGGGAAAATGGCTACACCTTC
CASSLLTAGENGYTF
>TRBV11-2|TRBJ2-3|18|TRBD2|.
TGTGCCAGCAGCTTAGGGGTACTAGCGTCCGCTAGCACAGATACGCAGTATTTT
CASSLGVLASASTDTQYF
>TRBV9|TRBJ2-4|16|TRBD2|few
TGTGCCAGCAGCGTAGCAGCGGGGGTACGGGGAAACATTCAGTACTTC
CASSVAAGVRGNIQYF
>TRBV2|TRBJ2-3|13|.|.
TGTGCCAGCAGTGAAGACAACACAGATACGCAGTATTTT
CASSEDNTDTQYF
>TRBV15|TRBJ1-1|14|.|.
TGTGCCACCAGCAGAGATCGAACGGGGAAAGAAGCTTTCTTT
CATSRDRTGKEAFF
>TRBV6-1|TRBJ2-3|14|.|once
TGTGCCACCGGTGGGGCAGGGAGCACAGATACGCAGTATTTT
CATGGAGSTDTQYF
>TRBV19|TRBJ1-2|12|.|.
TGTGCCAGTAGTACGACAGTCTATGGCTACACCTTC
CASSTTVYGYTF
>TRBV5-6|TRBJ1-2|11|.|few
TGTGCCAGCAGCGGGAGGCGGGGCTACACCTTC
CASSGRRGYTF
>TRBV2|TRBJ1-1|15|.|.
TGTGCCAGCAGTGAATCCAGGATTTTGGTCACTGAAGCTTTCTTT
CASSESRILVTEAFF
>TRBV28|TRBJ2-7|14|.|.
TGTGCCAGCAGTTCAGCAGGGGAAGGAGGCGAGCAGTACTTC
CASSSAGEGGEQYF
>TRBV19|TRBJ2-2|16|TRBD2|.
TGTGCCAGTACGGTCGGCGGGGGAACGAACACCGGGGAGCTGTTTTTT
CASTVGGGTNTGELFF
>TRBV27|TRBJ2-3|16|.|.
TGTGCCAGCAGTTTTGGGTGGCGGTCTTTAACGGGTGAGCAGTATTTT
CASSFGWRSLTGEQYF
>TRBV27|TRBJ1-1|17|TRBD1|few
TGTGCCAGCAGTTTATCGATCACAGGGGGCTCGAACACTGAAGCTTTCTTT
CASSLSITGGSNTEAFF
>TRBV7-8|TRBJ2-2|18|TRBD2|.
TGTGCCAGCAGCTTCCCCCCGGGACTAGCAGCGAACACCGGGGAGCTGTTTTTT
CASSFPPGLAANTGELFF
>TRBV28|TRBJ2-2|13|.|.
TGTGCCAGCAGTCCCCTTTGGGCCGGGGAGCTGTTTTTT
CASSPLWAGELFF
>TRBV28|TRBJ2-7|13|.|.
TGTGCCAGCAGTACTATGGGCCCATACGAGCAGTACTTC
CASSTMGPYEQYF
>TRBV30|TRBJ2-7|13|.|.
TGTGCCTGGAGTCCCCAATTCGGGCCCGAGCAGTACTTC
CAWSPQFGPEQYF
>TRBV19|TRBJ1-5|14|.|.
TGTGCCAGTAGTATAGGTGGCAGGGCTAAGCCCCAGCATTTT
CASSIGGRAKPQHF
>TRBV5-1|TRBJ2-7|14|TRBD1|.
TGCGCCAGCAGCTTGGAGTCAGGGGGCAAGGTGCAGTACTTC
CASSLESGGKVQYF
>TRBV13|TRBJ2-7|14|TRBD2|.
TGTGCCAGCAGACCGGGACTAGCGGGAGGGGATAGGGACTTC
CASRPGLAGGDRDF
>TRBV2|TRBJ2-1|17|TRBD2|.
TGTGCCAGCAGTCCCCTTTCCGGGACTAGCCTTTTCAATGAGCAGTTCTTC
CASSPLSGTSLFNEQFF
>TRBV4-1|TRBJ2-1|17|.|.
TGCGCCAGCAGCCAGGCTCCCTCGGCGGGGATGTACAATGAGCAGTTCTTC
CASSQAPSAGMYNEQFF